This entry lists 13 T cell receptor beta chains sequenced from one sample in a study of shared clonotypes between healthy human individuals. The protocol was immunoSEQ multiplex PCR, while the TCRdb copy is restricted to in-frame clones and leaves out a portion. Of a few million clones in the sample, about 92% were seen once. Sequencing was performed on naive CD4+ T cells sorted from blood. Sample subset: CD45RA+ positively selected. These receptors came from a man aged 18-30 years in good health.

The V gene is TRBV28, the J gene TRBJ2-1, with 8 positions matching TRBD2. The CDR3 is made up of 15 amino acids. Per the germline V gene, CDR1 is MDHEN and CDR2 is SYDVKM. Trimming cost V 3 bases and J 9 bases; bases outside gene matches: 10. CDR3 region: CASSFTGGGPSEQFF. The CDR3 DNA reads TGTGCCAGCAGTTTTACGGGCGGGGGGCCGAGTGAGCAGTTCTTC.

CDR3 sequence: CASSGFTGESASFGYTF. DNA of the CDR3: TGTGCCAGCAGTGGTTTCACAGGGGAATCGGCCTCTTTTGGCTACACCTTC. The chain employs TRBV25-1 and TRBJ1-2; the match to TRBD1 covers 7 bases. V gave up 4 bases and J gave up 7 bases; unmatched junction bases: 18. Germline CDR1 is MGHDK and CDR2 is SYGVNS. This CDR3 has 17 amino acids.

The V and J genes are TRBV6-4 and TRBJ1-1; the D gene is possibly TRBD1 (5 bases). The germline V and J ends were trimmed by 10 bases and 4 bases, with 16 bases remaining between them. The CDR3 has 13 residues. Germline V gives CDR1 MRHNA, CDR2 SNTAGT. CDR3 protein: CAIRVDTSTEAFF. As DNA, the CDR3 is TGTGCCATCAGGGTCGACACGTCCACTGAAGCTTTCTTT.

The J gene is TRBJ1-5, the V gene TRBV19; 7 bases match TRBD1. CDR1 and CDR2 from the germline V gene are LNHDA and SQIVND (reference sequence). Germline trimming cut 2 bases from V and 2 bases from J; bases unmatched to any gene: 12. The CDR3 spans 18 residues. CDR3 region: CASSIYSPRQGGNQPQHF. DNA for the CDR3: TGTGCCAGTAGTATATACTCCCCCCGACAGGGCGGCAATCAGCCCCAGCATTTT.

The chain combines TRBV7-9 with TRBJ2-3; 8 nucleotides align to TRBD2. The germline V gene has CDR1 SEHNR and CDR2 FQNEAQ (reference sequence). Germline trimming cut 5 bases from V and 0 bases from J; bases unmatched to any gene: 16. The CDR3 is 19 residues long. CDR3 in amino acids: CASSPIAGRAGGSTDTQYF. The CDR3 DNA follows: TGTGCCAGCAGCCCGATAGCGGGAAGGGCGGGAGGAAGCACAGATACGCAGTATTTT.

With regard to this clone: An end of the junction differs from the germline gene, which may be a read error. CDR3 amino acids: CASSLSGGRQETQYF. Here the CDR3 DNA reads TGTGCTAGCAGTCTTAGTGGAGGGAGACAAGAGACCCAGTACTTC. This rearrangement joins TRBV7-7 to TRBJ2-5; D is perhaps TRBD2 (6 bases). The germline CDR1 and CDR2 sequences are SSHAT and FNYEAQ (reference sequence). This CDR3 is built from 15 residues.

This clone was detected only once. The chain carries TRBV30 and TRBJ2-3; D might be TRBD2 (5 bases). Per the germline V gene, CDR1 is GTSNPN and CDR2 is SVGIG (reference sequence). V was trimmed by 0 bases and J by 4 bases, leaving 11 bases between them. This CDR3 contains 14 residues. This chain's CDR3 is CAWSVTGISDTQYF. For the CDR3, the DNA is TGTGCCTGGAGTGTAACCGGGATTTCAGATACGCAGTATTTT. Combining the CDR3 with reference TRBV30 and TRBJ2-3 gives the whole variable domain SQTIHQWPATLVQPVGSPLSLECTVEGTSNPNLYWYRQAAGRGLQLLFYSVGIGQISSEVPQNLSASRPQDRQFILSSKKLLLSDSGFYLCAWSVTGISDTQYFGPGTRLTVL.

CDR3 nucleotides: TGCAGCTCAAGACAGGGTAGGTACACTGAAGCTTTCTTT. Its protein is CSSRQGRYTEAFF. The gene calls are TRBV29-1 and TRBJ1-1; 7 bases agree with TRBD1. Germline lookup yields CDR1 SQVTM and CDR2 ANQGSEA. The CDR3 sequence is 13 residues long. Trimming removed 8 bases from V and 3 bases from J; junction bases left unmatched: 9.

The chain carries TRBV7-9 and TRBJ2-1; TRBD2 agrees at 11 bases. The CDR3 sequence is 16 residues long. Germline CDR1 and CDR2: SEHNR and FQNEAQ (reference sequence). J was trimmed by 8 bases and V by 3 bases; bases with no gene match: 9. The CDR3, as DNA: TGTGCCAGCAGCTTTAGTAGCGGGAGGGCCGGCGATGAGCAGTTCTTC. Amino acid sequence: CASSFSSGRAGDEQFF.

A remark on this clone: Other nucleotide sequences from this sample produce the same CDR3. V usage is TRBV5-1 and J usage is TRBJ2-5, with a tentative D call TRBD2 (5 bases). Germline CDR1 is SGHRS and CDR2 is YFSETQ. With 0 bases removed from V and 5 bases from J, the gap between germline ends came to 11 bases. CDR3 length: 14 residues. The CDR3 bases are TGCGCCAGCAGCTTGGGAGGGCTGAGGGAGACCCAGTACTTC. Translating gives CASSLGGLRETQYF.

CDR3 sequence reads: CASSTPSRQGATAYEQYF. CDR3 bases: TGTGCCAGCAGCACCCCCTCCAGACAGGGGGCAACCGCCTACGAGCAGTACTTC. J is TRBJ2-7 and V is TRBV28, with 10 bases aligning to TRBD1. The CDR3 spans 18 residues. The germline gives CDR1 MDHEN, CDR2 SYDVKM. J gave up 2 bases and V 6 bases, and 16 bases lay outside the gene matches.

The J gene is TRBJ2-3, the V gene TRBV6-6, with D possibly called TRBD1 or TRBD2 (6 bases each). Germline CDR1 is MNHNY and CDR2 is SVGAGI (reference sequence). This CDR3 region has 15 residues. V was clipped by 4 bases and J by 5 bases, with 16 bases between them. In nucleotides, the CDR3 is TGTGCCAGCAGTTCCGTCACGGGGGCGGGAGATACGCAGTATTTT. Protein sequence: CASSSVTGAGDTQYF.

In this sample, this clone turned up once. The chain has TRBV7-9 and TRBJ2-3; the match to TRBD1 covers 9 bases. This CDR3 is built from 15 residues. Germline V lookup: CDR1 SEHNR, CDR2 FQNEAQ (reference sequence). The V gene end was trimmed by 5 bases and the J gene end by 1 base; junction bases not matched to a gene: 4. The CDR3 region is CASSRDRARTDTQYF. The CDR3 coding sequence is TGTGCCAGCAGCCGGGACAGGGCCCGCACAGATACGCAGTATTTT.